Each of the 24 T cell receptor beta chains below was sequenced from the same sample in a study of siplizumab effects on memory and regulatory T cells. The assay was immunoSEQ multiplex PCR, and TCRdb's table has in-frame clones only and misses some. The sample has about 120,000 clones, about 94% seen once. Sequencing was done on a sample of non-Treg CD4+ T cells sorted from blood. Every receptor here comes from a human donor in good health.

J is TRBJ2-6 and V is TRBV6-5; D unclear. CDR3 size: 16 residues. The germline V gene encodes CDR1 MNHEY and CDR2 SVGAGI. Trimming stripped 0 bases from V and 1 base from J, with 7 bases between. The CDR3 DNA follows: TGTGCCAGCAGTTACTCTCCAGGATCTGGGGCCAACGTCCTGACTTTC. Amino acid sequence: CASSYSPGSGANVLTF.

The rearrangement joins TRBV11-3 to TRBJ2-1, with D possibly TRBD1 on 6 matching bases. The CDR3 extends over 15 amino acids. With 0 bases removed from V and 2 bases from J, the gap between germline ends came to 8 bases. Looked up from germline, CDR1 is SGHNT and CDR2 is YENEEA. DNA of the CDR3: TGTGCCAGCAGCTTAGATGGGGGCACCTACAATGAGCAGTTCTTC. Amino acids: CASSLDGGTYNEQFF.

The chain has TRBV6-5 and TRBJ1-3; weak D call: TRBD1 (5 bases). The V end lost 2 bases, the J end lost 4 bases, and 15 bases lay between the germline ends. This CDR3 is built from 16 residues. Germline CDR1 is MNHEY and CDR2 is SVGAGI. The CDR3 sequence is CASSYLGLGAGNTIYF. For the CDR3, the DNA is TGTGCCAGCAGTTACCTGGGGCTAGGGGCAGGAAACACCATATATTTT.

The chain employs TRBV7-6 and TRBJ2-5; 9 bases map to TRBD2. V lost 1 base, J lost 6 bases, and 6 bases stayed unmatched. The CDR3 totals 15 residues. Germline CDR1 reads SGHVS; CDR2 reads FNYEAQ. DNA for the CDR3: TGTGCCAGCAGCTTAGAGGCTAGCGGGGAAAAGACCCAGTACTTC. Translating gives CASSLEASGEKTQYF.

V gene TRBV18 combines with J gene TRBJ1-4; TRBD1 might be the D (5 bases). The CDR3 is made up of 15 amino acids. CDR1 is KGHSH, CDR2 LQKENI, per germline. Trimming stripped 4 bases from V and 4 bases from J, with 13 bases between. The CDR3 loop reads CASSRLGTHNEKLFF. The DNA of the CDR3 is TGTGCCAGCTCACGGCTTGGGACTCATAATGAAAAACTGTTTTTT.

The CDR3 DNA sequence: TGTGCCAGCAGCTTGAACAGCCGCTCTGGGGCCAACGTCCTGACTTTC. This sequence encodes CASSLNSRSGANVLTF. The rearrangement uses TRBV5-4 and TRBJ2-6, with D hard to call. V lost 1 base, J lost 0 bases, and 8 bases lay in between. This CDR3 is 16 amino acids long. Germline lookup yields CDR1 SGHNT and CDR2 YYREEE (reference sequence).

The chain is built from TRBV5-6 and TRBJ2-5; 12 bases line up with TRBD2. The trim removed 4 bases at V and 5 bases at J, leaving 15 bases unmatched. Germline V CDR1 and CDR2: SGHDT, YYEEEE. This CDR3 has 18 residues. The CDR3 DNA reads TGTGCCAGCAGCCCCCTGGGTCTAGCGGGGGGGCCAGAGGAGACCCAGTACTTC. Translation gives CASSPLGLAGGPEETQYF.

The chain links TRBV11-2 to TRBJ1-1, with D unclear. In germline, CDR1 is SGHAT, CDR2 FQNNGV. The CDR3 spans 15 residues. Trimming removed 2 bases from V and 7 bases from J, with 17 bases in between. The CDR3 DNA follows: TGTGCCAGCAGCTTATTTGGGCAGGCAGGAGTTGAAGCTTTCTTT. Translating gives CASSLFGQAGVEAFF.

The genes are TRBV6-5 and TRBJ2-7; D remains ambiguous. Trimming pared 5 bases from V and 2 bases from J, leaving 13 bases between. The length of the CDR3 is 14 residues. The germline V gene encodes CDR1 MNHEY and CDR2 SVGAGI. The CDR3: CASSPKAPTYEQYF. CDR3 DNA: TGTGCCAGCAGTCCGAAAGCGCCCACCTACGAGCAGTACTTC.

For this clone: The identical CDR3 is also encoded by other nucleotide sequences in the sample. V gene TRBV7-2 combines with J gene TRBJ2-7, with D perhaps matching TRBD2 (7 bases). CDR1 SGHTA and CDR2 FQGNSA come from the germline V gene. V was clipped by 2 bases and J by 2 bases, with 10 bases between them. The CDR3 loop spans 14 amino acids. CDR3 nucleotides: TGTGCCAGCAGCTTATCCGGGGGGCCCTACGAGCAGTACTTC. Translation gives CASSLSGGPYEQYF.

This clone came up once. J is TRBJ2-7 and V is TRBV4-1; 7 positions match TRBD2. V lost 3 bases, J lost 3 bases, and 11 bases stayed unmatched. The CDR3 totals 16 residues. From germline, CDR1 is MGHRA and CDR2 YSYEKL. The CDR3 here is CASSQRWGGERYEQYF. CDR3 bases: TGCGCCAGCAGCCAGCGCTGGGGAGGGGAACGCTACGAGCAGTACTTC.

This clone occurred once. The chain employs TRBV2 and TRBJ2-2; maybe TRBD1 (5 bases). This CDR3 region has 14 residues. Trimming shortened V by 6 bases and J by 0 bases, and 8 bases separated the two germline ends. Germline values: CDR1 SNHLY, CDR2 FYNNEI. CDR3 sequence (DNA): TGTGCCAGCAGGACAGACGCGAACACCGGGGAGCTGTTTTTT. Translating it yields CASRTDANTGELFF. Combining the CDR3 with reference TRBV2 and TRBJ2-2 gives the whole variable domain EPEVTQTPSHQVTQMGQEVILRCVPISNHLYFYWYRQILGQKVEFLVSFYNNEISEKSEIFDDQFSVERPDGSNFTLKIRSTKLEDSAMYFCASRTDANTGELFFGEGSRLTVL.

This rearrangement joins TRBV6-6 to TRBJ1-1; D is possibly TRBD1 (5 bases). CDR3 length: 15 amino acids. The germline V gene encodes CDR1 MNHNY and CDR2 SVGAGI (reference sequence). Trimming left V 6 bases short and J 4 bases short, with 18 bases between. The CDR3 loop is CASRQTSGRTTEAFF. The CDR3 DNA is TGTGCCAGCAGACAGACTTCAGGGAGAACCACTGAAGCTTTCTTT.

The rearrangement links TRBV7-2 to TRBJ2-2; the match to TRBD2 covers 7 bases. In germline, CDR1 is SGHTA, CDR2 FQGNSA. There are 17 residues in the CDR3. V shed 1 base and J 4 bases; nucleotides not matched to a gene: 9. The CDR3 is CASSLVPGGGFTGELFF. CDR3 in DNA: TGTGCCAGCAGCTTAGTTCCGGGGGGAGGTTTCACCGGGGAGCTGTTTTTT.

The CDR3 DNA reads TGTGCCAGCAGTTTTCTACAGGGGTATAGCAATCAGCCCCAGCATTTT. Protein: CASSFLQGYSNQPQHF. The chain carries TRBV28 and TRBJ1-5; 7 positions match TRBD1. This CDR3 region has 16 residues. CDR1 and CDR2 (germline): MDHEN, SYDVKM. Trimming cost V 3 bases and J 0 bases; bases outside gene matches: 5.

Worth noting for this clone: The same CDR3 is also encoded by other DNA sequences in this sample. The chain joins TRBV6-1 to TRBJ1-3; a possible D gene is TRBD1 (5 bases). The V gene's germline CDR1 is MNHNS and CDR2 SASEGT. With 6 bases removed from V and 4 bases from J, the gap between germline ends came to 16 bases. The CDR3 runs to 15 residues. The CDR3 spells CASRPDSGTGNTIYF. CDR3 coding DNA: TGTGCCAGCAGGCCCGACAGTGGGACCGGAAACACCATATATTTT.

The J gene is TRBJ2-5, the V gene TRBV7-6, with 10 nucleotides matching TRBD1. The CDR3 has 15 amino acids. Germline CDR1 and CDR2: SGHVS and FNYEAQ. With V trimmed by 2 bases and J by 4 bases, 4 bases remained unmatched. This CDR3 reads CASSLHGTGAETQYF. DNA for the CDR3: TGTGCCAGCAGCTTACATGGGACAGGGGCAGAGACCCAGTACTTC.

This clone was observed a single time. The chain recombines TRBV6-6 with TRBJ1-4; perhaps TRBD1 as D (6 bases). Germline-derived CDR1 and CDR2 are MNHNY and SVGAGI (reference sequence). V was clipped by 2 bases and J by 4 bases, with 11 bases between them. This CDR3 contains 15 residues. This CDR3 is CASSYVDRFNEKLFF. The DNA of the CDR3 is TGTGCCAGCAGTTACGTGGACAGATTTAATGAAAAACTGTTTTTT.

The chain joins TRBV27 to TRBJ1-4; no clear D gene. The CDR3 has 14 residues. Germline CDR1 and CDR2: MNHEY and SMNVEV (reference sequence). The V end was cut by 11 bases, the J end by 0 bases, with 13 bases between. CDR3 region: CARCVWATNEKLFF. DNA of the CDR3: TGTGCCCGCTGCGTATGGGCAACTAATGAAAAACTGTTTTTT.

This clone was seen a handful of times. This rearrangement joins TRBV19 to TRBJ2-2; D possibly corresponds to TRBD1 (6 bases). V gave up 3 bases and J gave up 1 base, with 12 bases separating them. CDR1 and CDR2 (germline): LNHDA, SQIVND (reference sequence). The CDR3 runs 16 residues. The CDR3 here is CASSIRGPQNTGELFF. DNA of the CDR3: TGTGCCAGTAGTATCAGGGGACCTCAGAACACCGGGGAGCTGTTTTTT.

V usage is TRBV4-3 and J usage is TRBJ2-1; D is uncertain. Germline V gene sequence: CDR1 LGHNA, CDR2 YSLEER. Trimming removed 1 base at V and 8 bases at J, with 9 bases between. The CDR3 runs 13 residues. The CDR3 reads CASSQVRPHEQFF. For the CDR3, the DNA is TGCGCCAGCAGCCAAGTCAGGCCCCATGAGCAGTTCTTC.

The chain employs TRBV7-9 and TRBJ2-3; tentative D call: TRBD2 (5 bases). V was pared by 3 bases and J by 0 bases, with 7 bases between. Germline CDR1 and CDR2: SEHNR and FQNEAQ (reference sequence). This CDR3 spans 14 amino acids. This CDR3 reads CASSFRESTDTQYF. Written as DNA, the CDR3 is TGTGCCAGCAGCTTTCGGGAAAGCACAGATACGCAGTATTTT.

The chain joins TRBV18 to TRBJ1-1; D perhaps matches TRBD1 (5 bases). This CDR3 has 13 amino acids. V lost 3 bases and J 1 base, leaving 6 bases between the germline ends. Germline V CDR1 and CDR2: KGHSH, LQKENI. CDR3 region: CASSPTANTEAFF. CDR3 coding DNA: TGTGCCAGCTCACCGACAGCGAACACTGAAGCTTTCTTT.

The rearrangement joins TRBV30 to TRBJ1-6; TRBD1 agrees at 9 bases. This CDR3 is 14 amino acids long. In germline, CDR1 is GTSNPN, CDR2 SVGIG (reference sequence). V gave up 0 bases and J gave up 9 bases; unmatched junction bases: 3. The CDR3 loop reads CAWSVGQGISPLHF. The CDR3 region has the DNA TGTGCCTGGAGTGTTGGACAGGGGATTTCACCCCTCCACTTT.